This is a list of T cell receptor beta chains from one sample in a study of T-cell memory formation after mild COVID-19. TCRdb analysed the 5' RACE reads with MiXCR anew, one entry per CDR3 protein. The sample shows tens of thousands of distinct CDR3 sequences, approximately 13% of them seen only once. The material sequenced was PBMCs or a T cell subset sorted from them (not recorded which). All receptors come from an adult woman who had mild COVID-19 (a few samples of this study predate the infection). Cell type and time point are not known. Each CDR3 is given with its conserved first and last residue. The D gene is left open where the match is weak. Size tells how often a clone was seen (once, few, many) or the class of an expanded clone, and some rows leave it out.

J gene | clone size | D gene | V gene | CDR3 DNA | CDR3 protein
TRBJ2-5 | . | . | TRBV30 | TGTGCCTGGAGGGACCTCCAAGAGACCCAGTACTTC | CAWRDLQETQYF
TRBJ2-7 | many | . | TRBV6-2/TRBV6-3 | TGTGCCAGCAGTTTTCCCCTATCCTACGAGCAGTACTTC | CASSFPLSYEQYF
TRBJ2-3 | few | . | TRBV10-3 | TGTGCCATCAGCTCGACTAGAGAATTTACAGATACGCAGTATTTT | CAISSTREFTDTQYF
TRBJ1-1 | . | . | TRBV4-3 | TGCGCCAGCAGCCAAGATCCCGTAGGTACCGCTGAAGCTTTCTTT | CASSQDPVGTAEAFF
TRBJ2-7 | . | . | TRBV7-9 | TGTGCCAGCAGCTTAGTCAGAGGGACCCTAACCTACGAGCAGTACTTC | CASSLVRGTLTYEQYF
TRBJ1-5 | . | . | TRBV27 | TGTGCCAGCAGTTTATCAGGGGGGGTTAGCAATCAGCCCCAGCATTTT | CASSLSGGVSNQPQHF
TRBJ2-3 | many | TRBD2 | TRBV6-5 | TGTGCCAGCAGTTACTCGAAGACGGGAGGTGGAGATACGCAGTATTTT | CASSYSKTGGGDTQYF
TRBJ2-3 | few | . | TRBV6-5 | TGTGCCAGCAGTTACCGGTTTAGCACAGATACGCAGTATTTT | CASSYRFSTDTQYF
TRBJ2-3 | few | TRBD1 | TRBV27 | TGTGCCAGCAGTACCCGGACAGGGGAAGGGCGTAGCACAGATACGCAGTATTTT | CASSTRTGEGRSTDTQYF
TRBJ1-5 | many | . | TRBV7-9 | TGTGCCAGCAGCTTAGGACAGGGCAATCAGCCCCAGCATTTT | CASSLGQGNQPQHF
TRBJ2-3 | . | . | TRBV12-3/TRBV12-4 | TGTGCCAGCAGTTTAGGCAGAGGCGGGGGCTTCACAGATACGCAGTATTTT | CASSLGRGGGFTDTQYF
TRBJ2-3 | many | . | TRBV12-3/TRBV12-4 | TGTGCCAGCAGTCCGGACCCGGAAGAAAATACGCAGTATTTT | CASSPDPEENTQYF
TRBJ2-1 | few | TRBD2 | TRBV4-1 | TGCGCCAGCAGTTCTGGGGGAGGGATCAATGAGCAGTTCTTC | CASSSGGGINEQFF
TRBJ2-1 | few | . | TRBV7-9 | TGTGCCAGCAGATATGGTTCCGATGAGCAGTTCTTC | CASRYGSDEQFF
TRBJ2-1 | . | TRBD2 | TRBV7-9 | TGTGCCAGCAGCCCCAGGGCGGGAGGCGTATTGAACAATGAGCAGTTCTTC | CASSPRAGGVLNNEQFF
TRBJ2-7 | . | . | TRBV5-5 | TGTGCCAGCAGATTCGAAGTGTCCTACGAGCAGTACTTC | CASRFEVSYEQYF
TRBJ2-3 | many | . | TRBV11-2 | TGTGCCAGCAGCTTAGCCGGGGATACGCAGTATTTT | CASSLAGDTQYF
TRBJ2-1 | . | . | TRBV5-1 | TGCGCCAGCAGCTTGGGCGGAGAATTCCGACAGTTCTTC | CASSLGGEFRQFF
TRBJ1-1 | few | . | TRBV6-2/TRBV6-3 | TGTGCCAGCAGCCTTGCGAGCACTGAAGCTTTCTTT | CASSLASTEAFF
TRBJ2-1 | few | TRBD2 | TRBV29-1 | TGCAGCGTTGAAGGACTAGCGGGATCCCAAGCTTTATTCAATGAGCAGTTCTTC | CSVEGLAGSQALFNEQFF
TRBJ2-1 | once | TRBD2 | TRBV4-1 | TGCGCCAGCAGCCAATATGGCCCCTCCACCGTGACTAGCGGCGAGTTCTTC | CASSQYGPSTVTSGEFF
TRBJ1-5 | . | . | TRBV6-2/TRBV6-3 | TGTGCCAGCAGTTACTCGGTTCAGCCCCAGCATTTT | CASSYSVQPQHF
TRBJ2-4 | . | TRBD2 | TRBV4-3 | TGCGCCAGCAGCCAAGATATGGCGGGAGGGCCGAAAAACATTCAGTACTTC | CASSQDMAGGPKNIQYF
TRBJ2-3 | few | TRBD2 | TRBV10-3 | TGTGCCATCAGTGATCCCGAATCCAGCGGGGGGACAGATACGCAGTATTTT | CAISDPESSGGTDTQYF
TRBJ2-7 | . | . | TRBV7-8 | TGTGCCAGCAGCCAACAAATAGGTACAGGGTACGAGCAGTACTTC | CASSQQIGTGYEQYF
TRBJ2-1 | many | TRBD2 | TRBV9 | TGTGCCAGCAGCGTAGCCCTGGGCGGGGGTTCCTACAATGAGCAGTTCTTC | CASSVALGGGSYNEQFF
TRBJ2-7 | few | . | TRBV6-6 | TGTGCCAGCAGCCCATCTCAGATGGATGCCGTAGATTACTTC | CASSPSQMDAVDYF
TRBJ1-1 | . | . | TRBV7-9 | TGTGCCAGCAGCTCGGACAGTGGGGGCACTGAAGCTTTCTTT | CASSSDSGGTEAFF
TRBJ2-7 | . | TRBD2 | TRBV7-6 | TGTGCCAGCAGCCCGGAGACTAGCGGGACCACGGGGGAGCAGTACTTC | CASSPETSGTTGEQYF
TRBJ2-1 | . | TRBD2 | TRBV7-9 | TGTGCCAGCAGCTTAGACGGGGGGACCTACAATGAGCAGTTCTTC | CASSLDGGTYNEQFF
TRBJ1-1 | . | . | TRBV12-3/TRBV12-4 | TGTGCCAGCTGGGGACGGATTAACACTGAAGCTTTCTTT | CASWGRINTEAFF
TRBJ2-5 | . | TRBD1 | TRBV24-1 | TGTGCCACCAGTGATTGGGCTCCTACAGGGGTCGTTCAAGAGACCCAGTACTTC | CATSDWAPTGVVQETQYF
TRBJ2-7 | few | . | TRBV7-9 | TGTGCCAGCAGTGGATCAGGCGACGAGCAGTACTTC | CASSGSGDEQYF
TRBJ1-2 | few | . | TRBV7-9 | TGTGCCAGCAGCTTAATACCAGTTCCAGACCGCTATGGCTACACCTTC | CASSLIPVPDRYGYTF
TRBJ2-7 | many | . | TRBV12-3/TRBV12-4 | TGTGCCAGCAGCGAGAGTACGGGTTACGAGCAGTACTTC | CASSESTGYEQYF
TRBJ2-2 | many | TRBD1 | TRBV29-1 | TGCAGCGTTGTAACAGGGGACACCGGGGAGCTGTTTTTT | CSVVTGDTGELFF
TRBJ2-3 | . | TRBD2 | TRBV7-3 | TGTGCCAGCAGCTTGGAGGGGAGGGCAGATACGCAGTATTTT | CASSLEGRADTQYF
TRBJ2-1 | few | . | TRBV5-4 | TGTGCCAGCAGCCCCCTCGTGAGCTCCTACAATGAGCAGTTCTTC | CASSPLVSSYNEQFF
TRBJ2-3 | many | TRBD1 | TRBV30 | TGTGCCTGGTATGACAGGGAACCTAGCACAGATACGCAGTATTTT | CAWYDREPSTDTQYF
TRBJ2-7 | few | TRBD2 | TRBV20-1 | TGCAGTGCTGCACCGACTAGCCGGGGTTACGAGCAGTACTTC | CSAAPTSRGYEQYF
TRBJ2-7 | few | . | TRBV4-1 | TGCGCCAGCAGCCAAGATTCGGGGTTGGCCTACGAGCAGTACTTC | CASSQDSGLAYEQYF
TRBJ1-3 | . | . | TRBV12-5 | TGTGCTAGTGGTTTGGACGGGTATACTGGAAACACCATATATTTT | CASGLDGYTGNTIYF
TRBJ2-2 | few | TRBD1 | TRBV5-4 | TGTGCCAGCAGCGCAGGGACAGGCTTAGGCGGGGAGCTGTTTTTT | CASSAGTGLGGELFF
TRBJ2-7 | . | . | TRBV4-3 | TGCGCCAGCAGCCAAGATGTCGGGCCCGGAAAAGCCTACGAGCAGTACTTC | CASSQDVGPGKAYEQYF
TRBJ2-5 | . | . | TRBV5-4 | TGTGCCAGCAGTTTTAGGGGGGGCCGCCAAGAGACCCAGTACTTC | CASSFRGGRQETQYF
TRBJ2-7 | many | TRBD2 | TRBV12-3/TRBV12-4 | TGTGCCAGCAGCACTAGCGGCCTCTACGAGCAGTACTTC | CASSTSGLYEQYF
TRBJ2-2 | few | . | TRBV20-1 | TGCAGTGCTAGGGGGAACAGGGTAATTGGGGAGCTGTTTTTT | CSARGNRVIGELFF
TRBJ1-2 | . | . | TRBV20-1 | TGCAGTGCTCCGAGGGACTGGAGAGACTATGGCTACACCTTC | CSAPRDWRDYGYTF
TRBJ2-1 | . | TRBD2 | TRBV6-2/TRBV6-3 | TGTGCCAGCATTAGCGGGAGTACCTACAATGAGCAGTTCTTC | CASISGSTYNEQFF